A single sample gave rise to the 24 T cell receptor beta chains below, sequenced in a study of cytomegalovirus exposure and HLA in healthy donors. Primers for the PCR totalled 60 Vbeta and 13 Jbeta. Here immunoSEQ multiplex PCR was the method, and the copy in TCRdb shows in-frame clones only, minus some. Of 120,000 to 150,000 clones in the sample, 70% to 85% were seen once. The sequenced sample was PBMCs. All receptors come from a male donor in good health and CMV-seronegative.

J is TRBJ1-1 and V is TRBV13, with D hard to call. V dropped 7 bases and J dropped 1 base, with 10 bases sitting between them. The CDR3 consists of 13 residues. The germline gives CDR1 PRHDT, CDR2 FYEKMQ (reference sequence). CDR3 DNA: TGTGCCAGCAAAAGTACTCCGAACACTGAAGCTTTCTTT. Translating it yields CASKSTPNTEAFF.

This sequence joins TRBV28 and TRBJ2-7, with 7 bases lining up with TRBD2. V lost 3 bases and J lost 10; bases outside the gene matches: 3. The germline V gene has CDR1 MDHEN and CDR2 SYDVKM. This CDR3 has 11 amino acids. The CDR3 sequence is CASSFPGLQYF. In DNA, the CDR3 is TGTGCCAGCAGTTTCCCGGGACTACAGTACTTC.

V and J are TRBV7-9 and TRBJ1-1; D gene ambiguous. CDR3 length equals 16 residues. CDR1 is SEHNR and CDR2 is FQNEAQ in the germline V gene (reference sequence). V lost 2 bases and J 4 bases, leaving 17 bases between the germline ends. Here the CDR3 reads CASSLPSGRGTTEAFF. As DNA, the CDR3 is TGTGCCAGCAGCTTACCCTCGGGTCGAGGTACCACTGAAGCTTTCTTT.

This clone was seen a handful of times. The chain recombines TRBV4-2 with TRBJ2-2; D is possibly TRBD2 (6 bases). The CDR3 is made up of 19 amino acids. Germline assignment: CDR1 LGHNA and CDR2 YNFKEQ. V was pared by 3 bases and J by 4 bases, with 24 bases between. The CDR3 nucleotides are TGTGCCAGCAGCCATCGGAGGGGTTTGGGCGGTGTGGGCACCGGGGAGCTGTTTTTT. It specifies CASSHRRGLGGVGTGELFF.

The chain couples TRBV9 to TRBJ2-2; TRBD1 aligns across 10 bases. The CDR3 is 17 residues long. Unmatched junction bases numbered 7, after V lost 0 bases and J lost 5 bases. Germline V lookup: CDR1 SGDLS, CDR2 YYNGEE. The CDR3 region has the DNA TGTGCCAGCAGCGTAGGACAGGGGGCTCATAATACCGGGGAGCTGTTTTTT. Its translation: CASSVGQGAHNTGELFF.

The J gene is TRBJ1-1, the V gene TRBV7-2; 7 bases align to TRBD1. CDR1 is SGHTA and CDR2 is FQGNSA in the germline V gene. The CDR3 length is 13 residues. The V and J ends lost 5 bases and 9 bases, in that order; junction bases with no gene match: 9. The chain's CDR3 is CASSRGTADKAFF. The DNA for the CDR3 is TGTGCCAGCAGCAGAGGGACAGCCGATAAAGCTTTCTTT.

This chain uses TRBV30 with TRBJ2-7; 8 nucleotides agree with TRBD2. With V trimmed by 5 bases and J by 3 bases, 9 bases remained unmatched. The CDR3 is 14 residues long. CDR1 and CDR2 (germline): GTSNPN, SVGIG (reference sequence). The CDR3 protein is CAWGAGGAGYEQYF. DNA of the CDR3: TGTGCCTGGGGCGCCGGGGGGGCAGGCTACGAGCAGTACTTC.

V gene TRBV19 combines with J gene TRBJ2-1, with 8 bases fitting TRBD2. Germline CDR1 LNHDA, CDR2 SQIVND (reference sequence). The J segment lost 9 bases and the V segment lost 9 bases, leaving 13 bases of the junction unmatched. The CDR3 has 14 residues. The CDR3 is CASLSSGSWGEQFF. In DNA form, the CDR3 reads TGTGCCAGCCTCTCGAGCGGGAGCTGGGGTGAGCAGTTCTTC.

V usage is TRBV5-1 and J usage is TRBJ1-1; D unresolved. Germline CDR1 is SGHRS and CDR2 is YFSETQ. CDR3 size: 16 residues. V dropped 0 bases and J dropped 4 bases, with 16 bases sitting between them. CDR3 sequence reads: CASSLVGSGIATEAFF. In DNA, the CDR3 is TGCGCCAGCAGCTTGGTGGGCAGCGGGATAGCCACTGAAGCTTTCTTT.

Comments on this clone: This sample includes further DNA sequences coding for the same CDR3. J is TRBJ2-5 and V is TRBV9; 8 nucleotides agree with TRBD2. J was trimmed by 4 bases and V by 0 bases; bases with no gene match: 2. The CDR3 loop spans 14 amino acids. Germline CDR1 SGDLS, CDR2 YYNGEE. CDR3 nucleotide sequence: TGTGCCAGCAGCGTAGCTGCGGGAGGAGAGACCCAGTACTTC. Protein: CASSVAAGGETQYF.

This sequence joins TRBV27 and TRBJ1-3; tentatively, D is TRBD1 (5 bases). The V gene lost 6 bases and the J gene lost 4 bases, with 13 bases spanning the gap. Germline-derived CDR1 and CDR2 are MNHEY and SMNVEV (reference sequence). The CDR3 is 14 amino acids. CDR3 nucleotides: TGTGCCAGCAGCGATAACAGGCCCGGAAACACCATATATTTT. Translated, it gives CASSDNRPGNTIYF.

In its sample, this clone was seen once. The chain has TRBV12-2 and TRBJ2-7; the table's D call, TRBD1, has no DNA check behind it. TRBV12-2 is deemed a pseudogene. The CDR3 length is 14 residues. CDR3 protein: CASRLPEGGYEQYF. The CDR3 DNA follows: TGTGCAAGTCGCTTGCCGGAAGGGGGCTACGAGCAGTACTTC.

The CDR3 nucleotides are TGTGCCAGCAGTGATGAAAGGTTTTGGACAGGGCCCGGCTACACCTTC. Its protein is CASSDERFWTGPGYTF. The gene calls are TRBV2 and TRBJ1-2; 8 bases fit TRBD1. CDR1 SNHLY and CDR2 FYNNEI come from the germline V gene. V lost 3 bases and J lost 8; bases outside the gene matches: 14. The CDR3 runs 16 residues.

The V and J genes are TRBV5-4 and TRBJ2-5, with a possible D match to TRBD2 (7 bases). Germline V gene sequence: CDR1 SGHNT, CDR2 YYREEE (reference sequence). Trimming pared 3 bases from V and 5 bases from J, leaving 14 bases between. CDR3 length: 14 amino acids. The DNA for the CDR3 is TGTGCCAGCAGCTCCCAAGGGGGGGGTGAGACCCAGTACTTC. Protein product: CASSSQGGGETQYF.

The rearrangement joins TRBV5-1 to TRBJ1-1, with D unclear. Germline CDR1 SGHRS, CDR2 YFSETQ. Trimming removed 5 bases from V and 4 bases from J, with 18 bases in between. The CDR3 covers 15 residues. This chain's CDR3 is CASRSDKAYITEAFF. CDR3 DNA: TGCGCCAGCAGATCCGACAAGGCTTACATCACTGAAGCTTTCTTT.

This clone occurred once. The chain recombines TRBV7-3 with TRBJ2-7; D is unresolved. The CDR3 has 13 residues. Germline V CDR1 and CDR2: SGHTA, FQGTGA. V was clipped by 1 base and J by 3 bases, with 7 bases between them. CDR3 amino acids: CASSLNSFYEQYF. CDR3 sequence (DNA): TGTGCCAGCAGCTTAAACAGCTTCTACGAGCAGTACTTC.

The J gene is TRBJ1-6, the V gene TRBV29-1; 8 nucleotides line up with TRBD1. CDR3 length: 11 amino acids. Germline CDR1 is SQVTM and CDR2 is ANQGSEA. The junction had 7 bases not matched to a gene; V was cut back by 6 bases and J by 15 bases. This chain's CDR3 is CSVRQGYFLHF. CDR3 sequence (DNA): TGCAGCGTGAGACAGGGGTATTTCCTCCACTTT. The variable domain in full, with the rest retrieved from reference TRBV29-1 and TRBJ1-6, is SAVISQKPSRDICQRGTSLTIQCQVDSQVTMMFWYRQQPGQSLTLIATANQGSEATYESGFVIDKFPISRPNLTFSTLTVSNMSPEDSSIYLCSVRQGYFLHFGNGTRLTVT.

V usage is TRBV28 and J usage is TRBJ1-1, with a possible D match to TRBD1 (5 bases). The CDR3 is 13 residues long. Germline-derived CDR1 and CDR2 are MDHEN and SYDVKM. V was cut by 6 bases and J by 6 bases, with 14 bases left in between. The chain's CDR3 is CASRMGQSAEAFF. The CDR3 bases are TGTGCCAGCAGGATGGGGCAGTCGGCTGAAGCTTTCTTT.

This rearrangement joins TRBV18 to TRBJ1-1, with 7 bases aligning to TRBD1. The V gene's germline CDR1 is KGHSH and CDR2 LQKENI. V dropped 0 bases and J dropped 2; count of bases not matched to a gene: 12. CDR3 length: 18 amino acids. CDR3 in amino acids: CASSPPWGTELINTEAFF. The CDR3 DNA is TGTGCCAGCTCACCACCGTGGGGGACAGAACTGATCAACACTGAAGCTTTCTTT.

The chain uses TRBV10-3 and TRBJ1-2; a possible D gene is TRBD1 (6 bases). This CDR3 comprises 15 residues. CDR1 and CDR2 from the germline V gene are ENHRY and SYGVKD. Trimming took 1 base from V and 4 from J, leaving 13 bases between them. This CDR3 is CAISEFSTGFYGYTF. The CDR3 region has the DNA TGTGCCATCAGTGAGTTTTCAACAGGGTTCTATGGCTACACCTTC.

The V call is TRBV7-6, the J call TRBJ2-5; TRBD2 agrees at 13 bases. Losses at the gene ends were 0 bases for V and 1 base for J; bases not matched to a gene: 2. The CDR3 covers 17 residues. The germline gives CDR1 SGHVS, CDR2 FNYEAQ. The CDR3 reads CASSLAGLAGVQETQYF. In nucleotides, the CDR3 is TGTGCCAGCAGCTTAGCCGGACTAGCGGGAGTCCAAGAGACCCAGTACTTC.

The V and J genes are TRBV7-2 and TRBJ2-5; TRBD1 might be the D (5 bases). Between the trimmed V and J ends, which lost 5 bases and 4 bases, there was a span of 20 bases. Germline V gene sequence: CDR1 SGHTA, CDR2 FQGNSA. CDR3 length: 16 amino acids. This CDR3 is CASSPQVQGRRETQYF. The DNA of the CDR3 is TGTGCCAGCAGCCCCCAAGTGCAGGGTCGGCGAGAGACCCAGTACTTC.

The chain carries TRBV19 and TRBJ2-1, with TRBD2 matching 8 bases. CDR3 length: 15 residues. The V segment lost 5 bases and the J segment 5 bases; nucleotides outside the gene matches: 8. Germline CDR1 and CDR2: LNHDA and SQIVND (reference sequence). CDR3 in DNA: TGTGCCAGTAGTGGGGCTAGCGGGTTGAACAATGAGCAGTTCTTC. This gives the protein CASSGASGLNNEQFF.

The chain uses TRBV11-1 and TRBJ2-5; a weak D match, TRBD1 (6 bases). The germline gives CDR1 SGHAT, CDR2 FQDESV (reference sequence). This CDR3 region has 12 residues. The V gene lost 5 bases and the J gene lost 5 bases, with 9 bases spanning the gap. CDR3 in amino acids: CASSPDSETQYF. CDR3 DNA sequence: TGTGCCAGCAGCCCGGACAGCGAGACCCAGTACTTC.